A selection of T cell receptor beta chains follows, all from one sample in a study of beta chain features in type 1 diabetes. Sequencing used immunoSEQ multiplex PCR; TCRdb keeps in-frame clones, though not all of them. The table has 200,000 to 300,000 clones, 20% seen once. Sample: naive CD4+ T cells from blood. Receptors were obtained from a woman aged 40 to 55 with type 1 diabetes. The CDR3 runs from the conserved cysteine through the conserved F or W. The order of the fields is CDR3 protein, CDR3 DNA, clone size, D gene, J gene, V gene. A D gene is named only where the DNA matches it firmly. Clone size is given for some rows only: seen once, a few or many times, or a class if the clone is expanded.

CDR3aa: CSVGDFSYEQYF
CDR3nt: TGCAGCGTTGGGGACTTCTCCTACGAGCAGTACTTC
abundance: -
d_gene: -
j_gene: TRBJ2-7
v_gene: TRBV29-1

CDR3aa: CASSLGQAVGEQYF
CDR3nt: TGCGCCAGCAGCTTGGGACAGGCCGTCGGCGAGCAGTACTTC
abundance: few
d_gene: -
j_gene: TRBJ2-7
v_gene: TRBV5-1

CDR3aa: CASSFPGGSYGYTF
CDR3nt: TGTGCCAGCAGCTTCCCAGGGGGTAGCTATGGCTACACCTTC
abundance: few
d_gene: TRBD1
j_gene: TRBJ1-2
v_gene: TRBV7-9

CDR3aa: CASSLDREDQPQHF
CDR3nt: TGTGCCAGCAGCTTGGACAGGGAAGATCAGCCCCAGCATTTT
abundance: few
d_gene: TRBD1
j_gene: TRBJ1-5
v_gene: TRBV7-9

CDR3aa: CATSSPRTGNQPQHF
CDR3nt: TGTGCCACCAGCAGTCCCCGGACAGGGAATCAGCCCCAGCATTTT
abundance: few
d_gene: TRBD1
j_gene: TRBJ1-5
v_gene: TRBV15

CDR3aa: CASSRGSRGEKLFF
CDR3nt: TGTGCCAGCAGTCGAGGATCTAGAGGGGAAAAACTGTTTTTT
abundance: -
d_gene: -
j_gene: TRBJ1-4
v_gene: TRBV6-5

CDR3aa: CASSPDVGDRGSPLHF
CDR3nt: TGCGCCAGCAGCCCGGACGTGGGGGACAGAGGTTCACCCCTCCACTTT
abundance: few
d_gene: TRBD1
j_gene: TRBJ1-6
v_gene: TRBV5-1

CDR3aa: CASSPSGQGSTYQHF
CDR3nt: TGTGCCAGCAGCCCGAGTGGTCAGGGGAGTACATACCAGCATTTT
abundance: few
d_gene: -
j_gene: TRBJ1-5
v_gene: TRBV7-2

CDR3aa: CASSKEEPTNYGYTF
CDR3nt: TGTGCCAGCAGCAAAGAAGAGCCCACTAACTATGGCTACACCTTC
abundance: -
d_gene: -
j_gene: TRBJ1-2
v_gene: TRBV21-1

CDR3aa: CASRLTGTPYNEQFF
CDR3nt: TGTGCCAGCAGACTCACCGGGACACCATACAATGAGCAGTTCTTC
abundance: few
d_gene: -
j_gene: TRBJ2-1
v_gene: TRBV2

CDR3aa: CASRTTSGGADEQFF
CDR3nt: TGTGCCAGCAGGACGACTAGCGGGGGGGCGGATGAGCAGTTCTTC
abundance: -
d_gene: TRBD2
j_gene: TRBJ2-1
v_gene: TRBV6-5

CDR3aa: CASSSSPGTGEKLFF
CDR3nt: TGTGCCAGCAGCTCCTCCCCCGGGACTGGAGAAAAACTGTTTTTT
abundance: -
d_gene: -
j_gene: TRBJ1-4
v_gene: TRBV5-6

CDR3aa: CATRTSGQYEQYF
CDR3nt: TGTGCCACCAGAACCTCTGGACAGTACGAGCAGTACTTC
abundance: once
d_gene: -
j_gene: TRBJ2-7
v_gene: TRBV15

CDR3aa: CASSGASGANVLTF
CDR3nt: TGCGCCAGCAGCGGGGCCTCTGGGGCCAACGTCCTGACTTTC
abundance: -
d_gene: -
j_gene: TRBJ2-6
v_gene: TRBV5-1

CDR3aa: CAWEEGPYNEQFF
CDR3nt: TGTGCCTGGGAGGAAGGTCCCTACAATGAGCAGTTCTTC
abundance: -
d_gene: -
j_gene: TRBJ2-1
v_gene: TRBV30

CDR3aa: CASSQEGQLNTGELFF
CDR3nt: TGCGCCAGCAGCCAAGAAGGACAGCTGAACACCGGGGAGCTGTTTTTT
abundance: -
d_gene: -
j_gene: TRBJ2-2
v_gene: TRBV4-3

CDR3aa: CASSLARETQYF
CDR3nt: TGCGCCAGCAGCTTGGCTCGAGAGACCCAGTACTTC
abundance: -
d_gene: -
j_gene: TRBJ2-5
v_gene: TRBV5-1